These 24 T cell receptor beta chains were sequenced from one sample in a study of T cell clonotyping in hematopoietic cell transplantation. The repertoire was sequenced with immunoSEQ multiplex PCR; TCRdb's copy has only in-frame clones and lacks some. The sample records about 9,000 clones, nearly 80% being singletons. Here the sequenced sample was peripheral blood mononuclear cells, taken 180 days after allogeneic stem cell transplant. These receptor sequences come from a female patient aged 50-59 years who had an allogeneic stem cell transplant from a related donor, so the T cells may come from the graft donor. Some clones in this sample may be carry-over from other donors' samples.

The chain has TRBV30 and TRBJ1-1; D gene uncertain. Trimming shortened V by 4 bases and J by 6 bases, and 15 bases separated the two germline ends. This CDR3 region has 13 residues. Germline V gene lookup returns CDR1 GTSNPN and CDR2 SVGIG (reference sequence). The CDR3 nucleotides are TGTGCCTGGAACACCGTTGAGTTCCCTGAAGCTTTCTTT. This translates into CAWNTVEFPEAFF.

Written as DNA, the CDR3 is TGTGCCAGCAGGCATAACAGGGGAAGTAGAGATGGCTACACCTTC. Translation gives CASRHNRGSRDGYTF. The V and J genes are TRBV11-2 and TRBJ1-2, with 7 bases that match TRBD1. This CDR3 region has 15 residues. The germline V gene has CDR1 SGHAT and CDR2 FQNNGV. V shed 6 bases, J shed 6 bases, and the junction held 13 bases outside the gene matches.

The chain uses TRBV27 and TRBJ2-3; TRBD2 agrees at 7 bases. Germline CDR1 is MNHEY and CDR2 is SMNVEV (reference sequence). The V segment lost 6 bases and the J segment 3 bases; nucleotides outside the gene matches: 12. This CDR3 contains 16 residues. The CDR3: CASRNPGVGGTDTQYF. Here the CDR3 DNA reads TGTGCCAGCAGAAATCCCGGGGTCGGGGGGACAGATACGCAGTATTTT.

The chain has TRBV4-2 and TRBJ2-4; 10 positions match TRBD2. V was clipped by 4 bases and J by 0 bases; unmatched bases: 15. From germline, CDR1 is LGHNA and CDR2 YNFKEQ. CDR3 length equals 20 residues. The CDR3 bases are TGTGCCAGCAGCCGCCGACTAGCGGGTGACTTTATGGTAGCCAAAAACATTCAGTACTTC. It is translated as CASSRRLAGDFMVAKNIQYF.

By proportion, this clone is medium-sized. One junction end does not reproduce the germline sequence, and a read error may be involved. V gene TRBV7-9 combines with J gene TRBJ2-7, with D possibly being TRBD1 (5 bases). The CDR3 loop spans 10 amino acids. CDR1 and CDR2 (germline): SEHNR, FQNEAQ (reference sequence). The CDR3 region is CASSPGLTAF. In DNA form, the CDR3 reads TGTGCCAGCAGTCCAGGGCTAACTGCCTTC.

This sequence joins TRBV19 and TRBJ2-3; 11 bases are shared with TRBD2. The germline V gene encodes CDR1 LNHDA and CDR2 SQIVND (reference sequence). V was pared by 6 bases and J by 3 bases, with 5 bases of the junction left unmatched. The CDR3 covers 15 residues. Here the CDR3 reads CASSQLAGATDTQYF. As DNA, the CDR3 is TGTGCCAGTAGCCAACTAGCGGGGGCGACAGATACGCAGTATTTT.

This clone was seen once. V and J are TRBV9 and TRBJ2-7, with 11 bases that match TRBD2. Germline V gene sequence: CDR1 SGDLS, CDR2 YYNGEE. The CDR3 is 15 residues long. With V trimmed by 0 bases and J by 4 bases, 3 bases remained unmatched. The CDR3 bases are TGTGCCAGCAGCGTAGTAGCGGGGGGGCCGTACGAGCAGTACTTC. It codes for CASSVVAGGPYEQYF.

V is TRBV5-1 and J is TRBJ1-2; D gene unclear. The CDR3 spans 15 residues. Germline lookup yields CDR1 SGHRS and CDR2 YFSETQ. The V and J ends lost 0 bases and 6 bases respectively, with 15 bases between them. The CDR3 bases are TGCGCCAGCAGCTTGGATAGCGGGCAGCCGAATGGCTACACCTTC. Its protein product is CASSLDSGQPNGYTF.

The rearrangement links TRBV5-4 to TRBJ2-2; 7 nucleotides line up with TRBD2. CDR1 and CDR2 (germline): SGHNT, YYREEE (reference sequence). V lost 0 bases and J lost 9; bases outside the gene matches: 8. The CDR3 spans 15 residues. The CDR3 here is CASSLASGDHRELFF. The CDR3 DNA reads TGTGCCAGCAGCTTGGCCAGCGGGGACCACCGGGAGCTGTTTTTT.

The CDR3 region is CASRGIVPSTEAFF. The CDR3 DNA sequence: TGTGCCAGCAGGGGAATCGTCCCGTCGACTGAAGCTTTCTTT. The chain recombines TRBV27 with TRBJ1-1; D gene uncertain. CDR1 and CDR2 from the germline V gene are MNHEY and SMNVEV (reference sequence). The CDR3 is 14 amino acids. V shed 6 bases and J shed 5 bases, with 16 bases lying between them.

In this sample, this clone turned up once. V gene TRBV7-2 combines with J gene TRBJ1-5, with D possibly being TRBD1 (5 bases). CDR1 is SGHTA, CDR2 FQGNSA, per germline. V was pared by 1 base and J by 5 bases, with 12 bases between. The CDR3 extends over 15 amino acids. CDR3: CASSLEAGEYQPQHF. The CDR3, as DNA: TGTGCCAGCAGCTTAGAGGCGGGGGAGTATCAGCCCCAGCATTTT.

The J gene is TRBJ1-6, the V gene TRBV7-2, with D possibly being TRBD1 (5 bases). Germline V gene data show CDR1 as SGHTA and CDR2 as FQGNSA. The CDR3 loop spans 15 amino acids. V was clipped by 5 bases and J by 6 bases, with 14 bases between them. The CDR3 region has the DNA TGTGCCAGCAGCACGTACACGGGACTTAATTCACCCCTCCACTTT. Its protein product is CASSTYTGLNSPLHF.

CDR3 sequence: CASSVIPGAPRGYTF. The CDR3 coding sequence is TGTGCCAGCAGCGTAATCCCGGGGGCACCGCGGGGCTACACCTTC. The chain recombines TRBV9 with TRBJ1-2; maybe TRBD1 (6 bases). CDR3 length: 15 amino acids. The germline CDR1 and CDR2 sequences are SGDLS and YYNGEE. The V and J ends lost 1 base and 8 bases respectively, with 18 bases between them.

This rearrangement joins TRBV6-6 to TRBJ1-1; maybe TRBD1 (6 bases). V gave up 7 bases and J gave up 4 bases, with 13 bases separating them. In germline, CDR1 is MNHNY, CDR2 SVGAGI (reference sequence). The CDR3 totals 13 residues. The CDR3 DNA sequence: TGTGCCAGCATACAGGGCGTTTTCACTGAAGCTTTCTTT. Translated: CASIQGVFTEAFF.

The chain joins TRBV27 to TRBJ1-1; the D is unclear. CDR3 length equals 13 residues. Trimming left V 5 bases short and J 7 bases short, with 14 bases between. Germline V gene lookup returns CDR1 MNHEY and CDR2 SMNVEV (reference sequence). The CDR3 sequence: CASSNALGSEAFF. The CDR3 DNA reads as TGTGCCAGCAGTAACGCCTTAGGAAGTGAAGCTTTCTTT.

J is TRBJ2-7 and V is TRBV4-3; D unclear. CDR3 length: 18 residues. V lost 1 base, J lost 5 bases, and 24 bases lay in between. CDR1 and CDR2 (germline): LGHNA, YSLEER. This CDR3 is CASSQGPWPLPLTDEQYF. CDR3 nucleotide sequence: TGCGCCAGCAGCCAAGGTCCTTGGCCCCTGCCCCTTACCGACGAGCAGTACTTC.

The CDR3 bases are TGTGCCAGTAGTATAGTTTCCGGGACCCAGTACTTC. Translating it yields CASSIVSGTQYF. This chain joins TRBV19 and TRBJ2-5; D call uncertain. The CDR3 runs to 12 residues. The V gene lost 1 base and the J gene lost 7 bases, with 7 bases spanning the gap. Germline values: CDR1 LNHDA, CDR2 SQIVND (reference sequence).

The rearrangement uses TRBV5-4 and TRBJ1-2; D is possibly TRBD1 (5 bases). V was shortened by 0 bases and J by 4 bases, with 13 bases between the two germline ends. The CDR3 totals 15 residues. Germline V CDR1 and CDR2: SGHNT, YYREEE (reference sequence). The CDR3: CASSLEVGVGYGYTF. CDR3 sequence (DNA): TGTGCCAGCAGCTTGGAAGTAGGGGTGGGCTATGGCTACACCTTC.

This clone has a single count. CDR3 nucleotides: TGCGCCAGCAGCTTGCAAGGACAGTTTGCGAACACCGGGGAGCTGTTTTTT. Amino acids: CASSLQGQFANTGELFF. The rearrangement links TRBV4-1 to TRBJ2-2, with D tentatively TRBD1 (6 bases). Trimming removed 5 bases from V and 0 bases from J, with 16 bases in between. The CDR3 runs 17 residues. The germline V gene has CDR1 MGHRA and CDR2 YSYEKL.

The chain carries TRBV5-1 and TRBJ2-1; TRBD1 is a possible D gene (6 bases). V was cut by 4 bases and J by 4 bases, with 18 bases left in between. CDR3 length equals 16 residues. Germline-derived CDR1 and CDR2 are SGHRS and YFSETQ. The CDR3 region has the DNA TGCGCCAGCAGCCCTGGTACAGGGTCCGGGTACAATGAGCAGTTCTTC. This sequence encodes CASSPGTGSGYNEQFF.

With regard to this clone: Mismatch with germline at one junction end may stem from a read error. The chain has TRBV13 and TRBJ1-2; D is possibly TRBD1 (5 bases). Germline CDR1 PRHDT, CDR2 FYEKMQ (reference sequence). The length of the CDR3 is 14 residues. In nucleotides, the CDR3 is TGTGCCAGCAGCCTAGGTTCGGGGGGCTATGGCTACACCTTC. Translated, it gives CASSLGSGGYGYTF.

This clone was seen a few times. J is TRBJ2-6 and V is TRBV4-1; D possibly corresponds to TRBD1 (5 bases). The length of the CDR3 is 13 residues. V was shortened by 1 base and J by 12 bases, with 10 bases between the two germline ends. CDR1 is MGHRA, CDR2 YSYEKL, per germline. The CDR3 nucleotides are TGCGCCAGCAGCCAAGGACAGCTCCCCGTCCTGACTTTC. Translating it yields CASSQGQLPVLTF.

This clone was seen once. The J gene is TRBJ1-1, the V gene TRBV9; 8 nucleotides line up with TRBD1. Per the germline V gene, CDR1 is SGDLS and CDR2 is YYNGEE. This CDR3 is 14 amino acids long. Trimming took 7 bases from V and 1 from J; bases not matched to a gene: 6. CDR3 in amino acids: CASAKDRANTEAFF. CDR3 sequence (DNA): TGTGCCAGCGCTAAGGACAGGGCGAACACTGAAGCTTTCTTT.

J is TRBJ2-2 and V is TRBV19, with TRBD1 matching 8 bases. Germline loops: CDR1 LNHDA, CDR2 SQIVND (reference sequence). This CDR3 has 16 amino acids. The trim removed 3 bases at V and 4 bases at J, leaving 7 bases unmatched. The CDR3 sequence: CASSMQDRVGTGELFF. CDR3 in DNA: TGTGCCAGTAGTATGCAGGACAGGGTAGGCACCGGGGAGCTGTTTTTT.